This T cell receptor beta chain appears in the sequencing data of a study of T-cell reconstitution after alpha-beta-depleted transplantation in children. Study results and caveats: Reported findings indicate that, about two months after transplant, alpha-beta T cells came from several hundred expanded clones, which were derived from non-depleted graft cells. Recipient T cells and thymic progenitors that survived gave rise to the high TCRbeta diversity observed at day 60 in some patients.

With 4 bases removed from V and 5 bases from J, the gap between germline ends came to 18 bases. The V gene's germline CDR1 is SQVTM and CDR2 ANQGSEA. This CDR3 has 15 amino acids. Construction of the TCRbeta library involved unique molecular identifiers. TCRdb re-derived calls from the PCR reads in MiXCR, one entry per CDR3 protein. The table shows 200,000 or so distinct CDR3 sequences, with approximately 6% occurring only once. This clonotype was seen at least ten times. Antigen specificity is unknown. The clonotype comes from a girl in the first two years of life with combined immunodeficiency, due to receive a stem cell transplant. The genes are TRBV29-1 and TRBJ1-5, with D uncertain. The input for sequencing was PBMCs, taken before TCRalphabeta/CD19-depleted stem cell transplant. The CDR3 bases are TGCAGCGTTGTCGACGAAACTGTGAGGGATCAGCCCCAGCATTTT. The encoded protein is CSVVDETVRDQPQHF.